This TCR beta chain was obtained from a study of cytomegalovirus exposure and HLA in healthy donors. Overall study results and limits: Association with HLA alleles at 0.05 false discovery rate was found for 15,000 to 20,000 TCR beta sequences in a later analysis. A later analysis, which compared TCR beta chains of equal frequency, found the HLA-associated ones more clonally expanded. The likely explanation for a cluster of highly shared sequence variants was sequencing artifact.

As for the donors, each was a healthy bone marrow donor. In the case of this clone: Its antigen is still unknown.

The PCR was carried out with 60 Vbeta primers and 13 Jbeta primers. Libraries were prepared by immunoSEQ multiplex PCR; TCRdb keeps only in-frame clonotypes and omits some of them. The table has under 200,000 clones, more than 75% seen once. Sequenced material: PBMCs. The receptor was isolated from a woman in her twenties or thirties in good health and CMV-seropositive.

This chain's CDR3 is CASSLEQGMHIQYF. As DNA, the CDR3 is TGTGCCAGCAGCTTGGAACAGGGGATGCACATTCAGTACTTC. This chain joins TRBV5-4 and TRBJ2-4; 7 bases fit TRBD1. The CDR3 covers 14 residues. Germline-derived CDR1 and CDR2 are SGHNT and YYREEE (reference sequence). V shed 0 bases and J 8 bases; nucleotides not matched to a gene: 5.